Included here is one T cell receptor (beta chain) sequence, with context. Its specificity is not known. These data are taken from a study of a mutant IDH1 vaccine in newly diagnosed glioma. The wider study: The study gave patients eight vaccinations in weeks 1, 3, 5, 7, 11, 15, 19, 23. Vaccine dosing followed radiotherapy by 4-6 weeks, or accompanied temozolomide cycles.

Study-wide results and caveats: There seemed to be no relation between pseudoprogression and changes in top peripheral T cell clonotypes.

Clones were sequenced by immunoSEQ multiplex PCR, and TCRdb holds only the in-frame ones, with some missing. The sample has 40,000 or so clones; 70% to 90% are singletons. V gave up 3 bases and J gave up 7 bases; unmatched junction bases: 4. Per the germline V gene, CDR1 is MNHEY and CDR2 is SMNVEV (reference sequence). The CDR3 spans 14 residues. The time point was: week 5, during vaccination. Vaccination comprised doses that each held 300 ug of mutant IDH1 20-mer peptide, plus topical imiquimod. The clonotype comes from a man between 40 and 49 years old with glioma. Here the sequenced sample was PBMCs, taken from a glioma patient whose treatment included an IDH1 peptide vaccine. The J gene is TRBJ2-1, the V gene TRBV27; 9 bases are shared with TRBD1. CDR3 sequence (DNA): TGTGCCAGCAGTTTCGGGACAGGGCCAAATGAGCAGTTCTTC. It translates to CASSFGTGPNEQFF.